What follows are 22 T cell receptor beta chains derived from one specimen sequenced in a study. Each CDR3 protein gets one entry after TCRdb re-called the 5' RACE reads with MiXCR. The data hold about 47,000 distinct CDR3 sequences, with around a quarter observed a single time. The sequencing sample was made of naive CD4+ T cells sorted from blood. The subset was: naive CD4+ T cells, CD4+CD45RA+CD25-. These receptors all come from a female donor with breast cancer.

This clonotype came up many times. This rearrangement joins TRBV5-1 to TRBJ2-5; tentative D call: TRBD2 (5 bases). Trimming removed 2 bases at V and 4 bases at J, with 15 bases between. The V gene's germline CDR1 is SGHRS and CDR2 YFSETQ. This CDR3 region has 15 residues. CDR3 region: CASSFGGSGGETQYF. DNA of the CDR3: TGCGCCAGCAGCTTCGGCGGGTCGGGTGGAGAGACCCAGTACTTC.

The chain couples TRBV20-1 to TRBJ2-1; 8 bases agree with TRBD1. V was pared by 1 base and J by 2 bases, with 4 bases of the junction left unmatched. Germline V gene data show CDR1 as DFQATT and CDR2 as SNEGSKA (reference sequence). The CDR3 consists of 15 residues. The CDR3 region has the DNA TGCAGTGCTAGAGGCGACAGGGGCGCCTACAATGAGCAGTTCTTC. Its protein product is CSARGDRGAYNEQFF.

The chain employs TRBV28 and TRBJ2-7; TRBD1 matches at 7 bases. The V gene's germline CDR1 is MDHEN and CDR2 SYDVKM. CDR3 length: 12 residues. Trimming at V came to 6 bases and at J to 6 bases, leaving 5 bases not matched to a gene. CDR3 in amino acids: CASSPTGFEQYF. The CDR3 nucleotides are TGTGCCAGCAGCCCGACAGGGTTCGAGCAGTACTTC. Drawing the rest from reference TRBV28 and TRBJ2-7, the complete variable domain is DVKVTQSSRYLVKRTGEKVFLECVQDMDHENMFWYRQDPGLGLRLIYFSYDVKMKEKGDIPEGYSVSREKKERFSLILESASTNQTSMYLCASSPTGFEQYFGPGTRLTVT.

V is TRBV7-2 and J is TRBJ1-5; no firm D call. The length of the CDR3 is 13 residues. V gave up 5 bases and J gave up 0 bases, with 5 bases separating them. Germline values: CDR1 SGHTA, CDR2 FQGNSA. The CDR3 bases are TGTGCCAGCAGCCAAGTTAGCAATCAGCCCCAGCATTTT. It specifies CASSQVSNQPQHF. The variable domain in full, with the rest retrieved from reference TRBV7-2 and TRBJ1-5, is GAGVSQSPSNKVTEKGKDVELRCDPISGHTALYWYRQSLGQGLEFLIYFQGNSAPDKSGLPSDRFSAERTGGSVSTLTIQRTQQEDSAVYLCASSQVSNQPQHFGDGTRLSIL.

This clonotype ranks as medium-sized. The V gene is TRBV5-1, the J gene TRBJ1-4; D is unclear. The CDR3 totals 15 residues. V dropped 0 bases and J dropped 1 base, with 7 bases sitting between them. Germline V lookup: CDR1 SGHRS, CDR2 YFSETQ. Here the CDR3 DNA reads TGCGCCAGCAGCTTGGACGGCAGAACTAATGAAAAACTGTTTTTT. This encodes CASSLDGRTNEKLFF. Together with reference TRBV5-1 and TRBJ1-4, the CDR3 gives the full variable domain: KAGVTQTPRYLIKTRGQQVTLSCSPISGHRSVSWYQQTPGQGLQFLFEYFSETQRNKGNFPGRFSGRQFSNSRSEMNVSTLELGDSALYLCASSLDGRTNEKLFFGSGTQLSVL.

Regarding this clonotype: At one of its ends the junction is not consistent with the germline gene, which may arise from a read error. CDR3 region: CASSFTVDTQYF. The CDR3 DNA reads TGTGCCAGCAGCTTCACGGTAGATACGCAGTATTTT. The chain recombines TRBV5-1 with TRBJ2-3; D gene ambiguous. This CDR3 is 12 amino acids long. Germline V lookup: CDR1 SGHRS, CDR2 YFSETQ.

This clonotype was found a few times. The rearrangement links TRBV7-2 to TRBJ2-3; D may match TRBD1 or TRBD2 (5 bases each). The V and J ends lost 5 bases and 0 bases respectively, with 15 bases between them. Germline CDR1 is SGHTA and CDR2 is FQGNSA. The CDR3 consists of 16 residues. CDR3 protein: CASSMQGGSSTDTQYF. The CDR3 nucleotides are TGTGCCAGCAGCATGCAGGGCGGGTCTAGCACAGATACGCAGTATTTT. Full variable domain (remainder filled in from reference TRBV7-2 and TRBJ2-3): GAGVSQSPSNKVTEKGKDVELRCDPISGHTALYWYRQSLGQGLEFLIYFQGNSAPDKSGLPSDRFSAERTGGSVSTLTIQRTQQEDSAVYLCASSMQGGSSTDTQYFGPGTRLTVL.

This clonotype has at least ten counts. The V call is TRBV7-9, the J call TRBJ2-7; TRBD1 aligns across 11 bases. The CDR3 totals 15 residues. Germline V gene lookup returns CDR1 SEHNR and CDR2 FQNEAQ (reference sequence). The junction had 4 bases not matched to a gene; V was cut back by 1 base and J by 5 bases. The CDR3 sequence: CASSLVDRGRNEQYF. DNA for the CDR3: TGTGCCAGCAGCTTAGTGGACAGGGGGCGGAACGAGCAGTACTTC.

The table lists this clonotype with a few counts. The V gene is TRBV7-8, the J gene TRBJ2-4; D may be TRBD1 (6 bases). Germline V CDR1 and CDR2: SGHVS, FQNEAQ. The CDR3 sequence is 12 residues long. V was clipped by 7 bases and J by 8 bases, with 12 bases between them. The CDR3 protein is CASTAEGDIQYF. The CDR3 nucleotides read TGTGCCAGCACCGCAGAGGGGGACATTCAGTACTTC.

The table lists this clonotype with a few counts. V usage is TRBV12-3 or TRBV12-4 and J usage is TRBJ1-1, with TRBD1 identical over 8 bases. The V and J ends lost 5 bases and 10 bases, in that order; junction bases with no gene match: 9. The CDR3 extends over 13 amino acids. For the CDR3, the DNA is TGTGCCAGCAGTCTTTACAGGGGGTCGGGAGCTTTCTTT. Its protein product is CASSLYRGSGAFF.

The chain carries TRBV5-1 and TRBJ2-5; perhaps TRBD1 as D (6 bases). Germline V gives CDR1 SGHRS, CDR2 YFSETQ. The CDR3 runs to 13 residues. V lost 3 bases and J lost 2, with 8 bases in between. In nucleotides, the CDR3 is TGCGCCAGCAGCTCGGACAGACAAGAGACCCAGTACTTC. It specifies CASSSDRQETQYF.

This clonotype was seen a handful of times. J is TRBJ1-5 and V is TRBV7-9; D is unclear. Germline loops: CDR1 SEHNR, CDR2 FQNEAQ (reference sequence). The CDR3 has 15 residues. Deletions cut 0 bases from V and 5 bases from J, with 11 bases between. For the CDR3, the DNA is TGTGCCAGCAGCTTAGCGGCAGGTCGGGATCAGCCCCAGCATTTT. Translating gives CASSLAAGRDQPQHF.

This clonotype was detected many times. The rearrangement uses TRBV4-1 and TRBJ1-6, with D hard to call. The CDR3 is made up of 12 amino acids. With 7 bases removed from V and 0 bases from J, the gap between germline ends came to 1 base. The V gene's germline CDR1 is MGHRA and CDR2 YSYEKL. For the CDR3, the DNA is TGCGCCAGCACCTCCTATAATTCACCCCTCCACTTT. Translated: CASTSYNSPLHF.

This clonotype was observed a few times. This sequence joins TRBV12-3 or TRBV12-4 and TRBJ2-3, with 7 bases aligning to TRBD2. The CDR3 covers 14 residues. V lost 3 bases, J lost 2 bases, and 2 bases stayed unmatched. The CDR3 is CASSLTSSTDTQYF. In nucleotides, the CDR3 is TGTGCCAGCAGTTTGACTAGCTCCACAGATACGCAGTATTTT.

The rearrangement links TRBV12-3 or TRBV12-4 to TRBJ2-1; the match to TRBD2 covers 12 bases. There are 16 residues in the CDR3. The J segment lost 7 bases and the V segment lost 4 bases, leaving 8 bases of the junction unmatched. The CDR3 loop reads CASSSRTSGAGNEQFF. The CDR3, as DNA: TGTGCCAGCAGTTCCCGGACTAGCGGGGCGGGGAATGAGCAGTTCTTC.

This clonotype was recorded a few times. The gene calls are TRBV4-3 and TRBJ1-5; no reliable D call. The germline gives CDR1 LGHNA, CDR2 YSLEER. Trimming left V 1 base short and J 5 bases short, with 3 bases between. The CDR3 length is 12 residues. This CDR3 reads CASSQGDQPQHF. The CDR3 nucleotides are TGCGCCAGCAGCCAAGGGGATCAGCCCCAGCATTTT.

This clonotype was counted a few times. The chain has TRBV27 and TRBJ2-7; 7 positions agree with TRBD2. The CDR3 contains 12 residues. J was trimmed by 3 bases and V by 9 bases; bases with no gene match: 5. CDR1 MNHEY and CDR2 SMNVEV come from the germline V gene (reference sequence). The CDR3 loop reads CASWGGNYEQYF. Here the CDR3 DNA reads TGTGCCAGTTGGGGGGGTAACTACGAGCAGTACTTC.

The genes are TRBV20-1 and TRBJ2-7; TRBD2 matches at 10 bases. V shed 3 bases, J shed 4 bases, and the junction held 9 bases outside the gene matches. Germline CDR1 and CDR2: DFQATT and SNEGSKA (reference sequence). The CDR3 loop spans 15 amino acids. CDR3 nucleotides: TGCAGTGCTAGCAAGACTAGCGGGTTCGGTTACGAGCAGTACTTC. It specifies CSASKTSGFGYEQYF.

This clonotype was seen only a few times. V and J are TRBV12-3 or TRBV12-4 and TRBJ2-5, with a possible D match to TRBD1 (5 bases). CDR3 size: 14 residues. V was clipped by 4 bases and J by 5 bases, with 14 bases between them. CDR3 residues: CASSSLDRFETQYF. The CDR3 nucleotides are TGTGCCAGCAGTTCTCTAGACAGATTCGAGACCCAGTACTTC.

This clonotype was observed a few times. The CDR3 DNA sequence: TGTGCCTGGAGTGTAAAGACAGGACCTTGGGAAAAACTGTTTTTT. Protein sequence: CAWSVKTGPWEKLFF. The chain carries TRBV30 and TRBJ1-4; TRBD1 might be the D (6 bases). CDR1 and CDR2 (germline): GTSNPN, SVGIG (reference sequence). The CDR3 length is 15 residues. V was cut by 0 bases and J by 8 bases, with 16 bases left in between.

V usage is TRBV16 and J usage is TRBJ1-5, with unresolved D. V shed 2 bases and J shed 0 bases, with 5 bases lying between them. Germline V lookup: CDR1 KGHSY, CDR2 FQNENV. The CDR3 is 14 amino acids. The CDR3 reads CASSQSNSNQPQHF. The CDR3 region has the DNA TGTGCCAGCAGCCAAAGTAATAGCAATCAGCCCCAGCATTTT.

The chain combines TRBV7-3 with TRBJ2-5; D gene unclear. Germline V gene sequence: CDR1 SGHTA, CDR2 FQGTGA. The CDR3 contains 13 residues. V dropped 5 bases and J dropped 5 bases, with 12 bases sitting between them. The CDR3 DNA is TGTGCCAGCAGCCCGACTGGTAGGGAGACCCAGTACTTC. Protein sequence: CASSPTGRETQYF.